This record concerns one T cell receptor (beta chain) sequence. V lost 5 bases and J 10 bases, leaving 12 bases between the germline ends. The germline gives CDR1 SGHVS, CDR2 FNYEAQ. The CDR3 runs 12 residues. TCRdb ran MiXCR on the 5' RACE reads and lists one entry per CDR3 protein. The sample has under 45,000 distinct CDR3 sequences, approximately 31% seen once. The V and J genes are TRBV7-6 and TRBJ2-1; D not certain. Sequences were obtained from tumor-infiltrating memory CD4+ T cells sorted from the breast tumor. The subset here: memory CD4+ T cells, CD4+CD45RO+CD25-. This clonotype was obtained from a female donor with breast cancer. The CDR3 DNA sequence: TGTGCCAGCAGCCCCAACGTGGGGGAGCAGTTCTTC. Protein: CASSPNVGEQFF.